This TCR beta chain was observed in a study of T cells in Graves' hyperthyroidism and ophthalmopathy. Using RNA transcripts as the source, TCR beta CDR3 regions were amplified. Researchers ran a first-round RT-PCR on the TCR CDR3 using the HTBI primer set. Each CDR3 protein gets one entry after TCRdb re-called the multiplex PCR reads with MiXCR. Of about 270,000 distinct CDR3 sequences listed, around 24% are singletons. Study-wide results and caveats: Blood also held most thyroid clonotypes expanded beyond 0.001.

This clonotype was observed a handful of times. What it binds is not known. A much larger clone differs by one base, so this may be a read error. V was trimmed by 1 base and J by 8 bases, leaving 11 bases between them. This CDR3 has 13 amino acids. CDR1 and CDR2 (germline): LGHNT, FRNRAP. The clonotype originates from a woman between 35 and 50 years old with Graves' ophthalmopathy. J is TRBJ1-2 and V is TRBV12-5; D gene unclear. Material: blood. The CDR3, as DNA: TGTGCTAGTGGTTTGGATTCGGTGCGGGGCTACACCTTC. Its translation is CASGLDSVRGYTF.